These T cell receptor beta chains were read from a single sample in a study of shared clonotypes between healthy human individuals. The data were produced by immunoSEQ multiplex PCR, yet TCRdb's version contains in-frame clones alone and is incomplete. Among millions of clones listed, roughly 91% were seen once. Sequences were obtained from naive CD8+ T cells from PBMCs. All receptors come from a young man in good health. Some clones in this sample may be carry-over from other donors' samples. Both conserved end residues are part of each CDR3. The D gene is left open where the match is weak. Not all rows give a size; the values are once, few, many and, for expanded clones, a class.

v_call,d_call,clone_size,j_call,cdr3_aa,cdr3_nt
TRBV10-1,-,-,TRBJ2-7,CASSDGLSQQYF,TGCGCCAGCAGTGACGGACTATCGCAGCAGTACTTC
TRBV30,-,-,TRBJ2-7,CAWGPSWQQYF,TGTGCCTGGGGCCCCTCTTGGCAGCAGTACTTC
TRBV29-1,-,once,TRBJ2-2,CSGAAGNTGELFF,TGCAGCGGGGCGGCAGGGAACACCGGGGAGCTGTTTTTT
TRBV9,TRBD2,-,TRBJ2-3,CASSVWTSGRDTQYF,TGTGCCAGCAGCGTCTGGACTAGCGGGAGAGATACGCAGTATTTT
TRBV7-2,-,-,TRBJ2-2,CASSLLEGIPGELFF,TGTGCCAGCAGCTTGCTCGAAGGTATCCCCGGGGAGCTGTTTTTT
TRBV27,TRBD2,once,TRBJ2-1,CASSSSLGDYFDEQFF,TGTGCCAGCAGTTCCTCCCTCGGGGACTATTTTGATGAGCAGTTCTTC
TRBV25-1,-,-,TRBJ1-1,CASSRRTGNTEAFF,TGTGCCAGCAGCCGAAGGACGGGGAACACTGAAGCTTTCTTT
TRBV28,-,-,TRBJ2-1,CASSWSPYNEQFF,TGTGCCAGCAGTTGGAGCCCCTACAATGAGCAGTTCTTC
TRBV19,TRBD1,once,TRBJ1-2,CASSGQGEGGYTF,TGTGCCAGTAGCGGTCAGGGGGAAGGTGGCTACACCTTC
TRBV12-5,TRBD2,-,TRBJ2-1,CASGLADTSGSPHNEQFF,TGTGCTAGTGGTTTGGCAGACACTAGCGGGAGTCCCCACAATGAGCAGTTCTTC
TRBV11-2,-,-,TRBJ2-5,CASSFMDFQETQYF,TGTGCCAGCAGCTTTATGGACTTCCAAGAGACCCAGTACTTC
TRBV19,-,-,TRBJ2-6,CASSIGSSGANVLTF,TGTGCCAGTAGTATCGGGAGCTCTGGGGCCAACGTCCTGACTTTC
TRBV10-3,-,-,TRBJ2-2,CAISESSVGDAGELFF,TGTGCCATCAGTGAGTCGAGTGTGGGGGACGCCGGGGAGCTGTTTTTT
TRBV7-2,-,-,TRBJ2-3,CASSHRPGKGDTQYF,TGTGCCAGCAGTCATCGACCGGGAAAGGGAGATACGCAGTATTTT
TRBV29-1,TRBD1,-,TRBJ1-5,CSVSGGSNQPQHF,TGCAGCGTATCAGGGGGGTCCAATCAGCCCCAGCATTTT
TRBV28,TRBD1,once,TRBJ1-2,CASSLTGGDGYTF,TGTGCCAGCAGCTTAACAGGGGGCGATGGCTACACCTTC
TRBV27,TRBD1,-,TRBJ2-1,CASSWGQRNNEQFF,TGTGCCAGCAGTTGGGGACAGCGAAACAATGAGCAGTTCTTC
TRBV30,TRBD2,once,TRBJ2-1,CAWSEAGLAGFYEQFF,TGTGCCTGGAGTGAGGCGGGGCTAGCGGGATTTTATGAGCAGTTCTTC
TRBV11-2,-,-,TRBJ1-2,CASSLSPRDKYGYTF,TGTGCCAGCAGCTTATCGCCCAGGGACAAATATGGCTACACCTTC
TRBV7-3,-,-,TRBJ1-1,CASSLNGGHTEAFF,TGTGCCAGCAGCTTAAACGGCGGACACACTGAAGCTTTCTTT
TRBV27,-,-,TRBJ1-2,CASSPTANYGYTF,TGTGCCAGCAGTCCCACCGCTAACTATGGCTACACCTTC
TRBV18,-,-,TRBJ2-5,CASSPPTGQETQYF,TGTGCCAGCTCACCACCCACAGGGCAAGAGACCCAGTACTTC
TRBV5-1,-,-,TRBJ2-7,CASRNTYEQYF,TGCGCCAGCAGAAATACCTACGAGCAGTACTTC
TRBV4-1,-,-,TRBJ1-1,CASSQDHQGWFVGTEAFF,TGCGCCAGCAGCCAAGATCACCAGGGATGGTTCGTGGGGACTGAAGCTTTCTTT
TRBV30,-,-,TRBJ2-5,CAWGLSPETQYF,TGTGCCTGGGGACTATCCCCAGAGACCCAGTACTTC
TRBV19,-,-,TRBJ2-5,CASSIDAEETQYF,TGTGCCAGTAGTATTGACGCGGAAGAGACCCAGTACTTC
TRBV28,TRBD2,-,TRBJ2-7,CASSLVLSGYSYEQYF,TGTGCCAGCAGTTTGGTGCTTAGCGGGTACTCCTACGAGCAGTACTTC